Listed below are T cell receptor beta chains from one sample, sequenced in a study of PD-L1 blockade in urothelial cancer. Measured with immunoSEQ multiplex PCR; TCRdb has only the in-frame clones, and not every one. The repertoire has roughly 20,000 clones, 90% of them found once; the top ten carry 15% to 20%. Material: PBMCs, obtained around atezolizumab (anti-PD-L1) treatment. The receptors derive from a woman aged 55 to 70 with urothelial cancer. Each CDR3 is given with its conserved first and last residue. The D gene is left open where the match is weak. The listing skips clone size in some rows; elsewhere it reads once, few, many or a size class.

d_call j_call v_call clone_size cdr3_aa cdr3_nt
TRBD1 TRBJ2-7 TRBV27 NA CASSWGTGESYEQYF TGTGCCAGCAGTTGGGGGACAGGCGAATCCTACGAGCAGTACTTC
NA TRBJ2-1 TRBV5-4 NA CASSLIGQINNEQFF TGTGCCAGCAGCTTGATCGGACAGATTAACAATGAGCAGTTCTTC
TRBD2 TRBJ2-3 TRBV9 NA CASTRTSGASTDTQYF TGTGCCAGCACTAGGACTAGCGGGGCGAGCACAGATACGCAGTATTTT
NA TRBJ2-3 TRBV7-9 NA CASSFASGTDTQYF TGTGCCAGCAGCTTTGCCTCGGGCACAGATACGCAGTATTTT
TRBD1 TRBJ1-1 TRBV27 once CASSRDRRNTEAFF TGTGCCAGCAGCAGGGACAGGAGGAACACTGAAGCTTTCTTT
NA TRBJ1-3 TRBV5-1 NA CASSFGAGRNTIYF TGCGCCAGCAGCTTTGGGGCAGGGAGAAACACCATATATTTT
NA TRBJ1-1 TRBV6-1 NA CASSDTGNTEAFF TGTGCCAGCAGCGACACAGGGAACACTGAAGCTTTCTTT
TRBD2 TRBJ2-2 TRBV10-1 NA CASTASGRPGELFF TGCGCCAGCACAGCTAGCGGGAGACCGGGGGAGCTGTTTTTT
TRBD1 TRBJ1-1 TRBV28 once CASSLWTGAATEAFF TGTGCCAGCAGTTTATGGACAGGGGCGGCCACTGAAGCTTTCTTT
TRBD1 TRBJ2-5 TRBV19 once CASSMTGARTQYF TGTGCCAGTAGTATGACAGGGGCCAGGACCCAGTACTTC
NA TRBJ1-3 TRBV28 NA CASTSREDTIYF TGTGCCAGCACGTCCAGGGAGGACACCATATATTTT
TRBD2 TRBJ2-5 TRBV29-1 NA CSVEDWREGPETQYF TGCAGCGTTGAAGATTGGCGGGAGGGCCCTGAGACCCAGTACTTC
NA TRBJ1-5 TRBV6-1 NA CASSDQGGKWFNQPQHF TGTGCCAGCAGTGATCAAGGAGGAAAGTGGTTCAATCAGCCCCAGCATTTT
TRBD2 TRBJ2-5 TRBV27 few CASIPLGREGLGTQYF TGTGCCAGCATTCCCCTGGGGCGGGAGGGCCTGGGGACCCAGTACTTC
TRBD2 TRBJ2-7 TRBV7-9 NA CASSLGGRAAHEQYF TGTGCCAGCAGCTTAGGAGGGAGGGCCGCGCACGAGCAGTACTTC
TRBD1 TRBJ1-5 TRBV15 NA CATRKGQGQINQPQHF TGTGCCACCAGAAAGGGACAGGGCCAGATCAATCAGCCCCAGCATTTT
NA TRBJ2-5 TRBV5-1 NA CASSPTGVGETQYF TGCGCCAGCAGCCCGACGGGGGTCGGGGAGACCCAGTACTTC
NA TRBJ1-1 TRBV9 medium-sized CASSVGGREGSEAFF TGTGCCAGCAGCGTAGGGGGGCGGGAGGGATCTGAAGCTTTCTTT
NA TRBJ1-1 TRBV4-1 NA CASSQFGSPGESFF TGCGCCAGCAGCCAATTTGGGAGCCCGGGAGAATCTTTCTTT
NA TRBJ2-3 TRBV19 NA CASSMFQGQGGQYF TGTGCCAGTAGTATGTTCCAGGGGCAAGGCGGACAGTATTTT
TRBD1 TRBJ2-7 TRBV5-1 NA CASTRTGMDEQYF TGCGCCAGCACCCGGACAGGCATGGACGAGCAGTACTTC
TRBD2 TRBJ2-7 TRBV7-2 once CASSLAKGLAGAYEQYF TGTGCCAGCAGCTTAGCGAAGGGACTAGCGGGGGCCTACGAGCAGTACTTC
TRBD2 TRBJ2-5 TRBV5-1 NA CASNDNSGSETQYF TGCGCCAGCAACGACAATAGCGGGAGCGAGACCCAGTACTTC
TRBD2 TRBJ2-3 TRBV5-1 NA CASSLAPSGRWGTDTQYF TGCGCCAGCAGCTTGGCCCCTAGCGGGAGGTGGGGCACAGATACGCAGTATTTT
NA TRBJ1-4 TRBV28 NA CASTTQSGPNEKLFF TGTGCCAGCACAACACAGTCTGGGCCTAATGAAAAACTGTTTTTT
NA TRBJ2-1 TRBV28 NA CASSTRPEQFF TGTGCCAGCAGTACGCGCCCTGAGCAGTTCTTC
TRBD2 TRBJ2-7 TRBV27 NA CASTQLAGGLGEQYF TGTGCCAGCACTCAATTAGCGGGAGGGCTCGGCGAGCAGTACTTC
TRBD2 TRBJ2-3 TRBV5-1 NA CASTLGTSGRAADTQYF TGCGCCAGCACCTTAGGGACTAGCGGGAGGGCCGCAGATACGCAGTATTTT
NA TRBJ2-1 TRBV19 few CASSILSGNEQFF TGTGCCAGTAGTATCTTGTCCGGTAATGAGCAGTTCTTC
NA TRBJ2-7 TRBV28 NA CASHQTGYEQYF TGTGCCAGCCATCAAACAGGTTACGAGCAGTACTTC
NA TRBJ2-5 TRBV7-9 NA CASSLAEIARETQYF TGTGCCAGCAGCTTAGCCGAGATAGCGCGGGAGACCCAGTACTTC
TRBD1 TRBJ1-2 TRBV7-9 few CASSPSTGPDVVYGGYTF TGTGCCAGCAGCCCATCGACAGGGCCGGACGTCGTTTACGGGGGCTACACCTTC
TRBD2 TRBJ2-7 TRBV7-2 NA CASSRPGGLEQYF TGTGCCAGCAGCCGACCCGGGGGGTTGGAGCAGTACTTC
TRBD1 TRBJ2-1 TRBV5-1 NA CASSFATGDDTEQFF TGCGCCAGCAGCTTCGCGACAGGGGATGACACTGAGCAGTTCTTC
NA TRBJ2-3 TRBV5-4 NA CAHRTQGTDTQYF TGTGCACACAGGACGCAGGGAACAGATACGCAGTATTTT
NA TRBJ2-5 TRBV6-5 NA CASSHLRGSGETQYF TGTGCCAGCAGCCACCTCAGGGGTTCAGGGGAGACCCAGTACTTC
TRBD2 TRBJ2-3 TRBV4-1 NA CASSQDLGLGDYTQYF TGCGCCAGCAGCCAAGACCTGGGACTAGGGGACTATACGCAGTATTTT
TRBD1 TRBJ1-1 TRBV7-2 NA CASSLDTGTGNTEAFF TGTGCCAGCAGCTTAGATACCGGGACAGGGAACACTGAAGCTTTCTTT
NA TRBJ1-1 TRBV4-1 NA CASSQGGRESAFF TGCGCCAGCAGCCAAGGGGGTAGGGAGTCAGCTTTCTTT
TRBD1 TRBJ2-7 TRBV2 NA CASSGGQGDYEQYF TGTGCCAGCAGTGGGGGACAGGGGGACTACGAGCAGTACTTC
TRBD2 TRBJ2-1 TRBV9 once CASSGGAGGRYNEQFF TGTGCCAGCAGCGGGGGAGCGGGAGGGCGATACAATGAGCAGTTCTTC
NA TRBJ1-4 TRBV4-3 NA CASSQEGRGKLFF TGCGCCAGCAGCCAAGAGGGCCGGGGAAAACTGTTTTTT
TRBD2 TRBJ2-1 TRBV28 NA CASSLTGGPGYNEQFF TGTGCCAGCAGTTTAACGGGAGGGCCGGGTTACAATGAGCAGTTCTTC
TRBD1 TRBJ2-1 TRBV11-1 NA CASSYRDRGYNEQFF TGTGCCAGCAGCTACCGGGACAGGGGCTACAATGAGCAGTTCTTC
TRBD1 TRBJ1-2 TRBV7-9 NA CASSSDRKGYTF TGTGCCAGCAGCTCGGACAGGAAAGGCTACACCTTC
NA TRBJ2-2 TRBV27 NA CASQPGTNTGELFF TGTGCCAGCCAACCCGGGACAAACACCGGGGAGCTGTTTTTT
NA TRBJ1-5 TRBV19 NA CASSPRTPEGQPQHF TGTGCCAGTAGTCCGAGGACCCCTGAGGGACAGCCCCAGCATTTT
NA TRBJ2-3 TRBV10-1 NA CASSESTSTDTQYF TGCGCCAGCAGTGAGTCGACTAGCACAGATACGCAGTATTTT
NA TRBJ1-2 TRBV5-4 NA CASSERWTVYGYTF TGTGCCAGCAGCGAGAGATGGACAGTCTATGGCTACACCTTC
TRBD2 TRBJ2-1 TRBV4-1 NA CASSQGRASGGYNEQFF TGCGCCAGCAGCCAAGGACGGGCTAGCGGGGGCTACAATGAGCAGTTCTTC
NA TRBJ1-2 TRBV4-3 NA CASSQVEGTAGVGYTF TGCGCCAGCAGCCAAGTTGAAGGGACGGCGGGAGTTGGCTACACCTTC
NA TRBJ2-2 TRBV14 NA CASSQLRAYTGELFF TGTGCCAGCAGCCAATTGCGGGCCTACACCGGGGAGCTGTTTTTT
TRBD2 TRBJ2-1 TRBV11-2 NA CASSSTAGARFYEQFF TGTGCCAGCAGCTCAACCGCGGGAGCCCGGTTCTATGAGCAGTTCTTC
NA TRBJ2-7 TRBV28 NA CASSSNRPPYEQYF TGTGCCAGCAGTTCCAACAGGCCACCCTACGAGCAGTACTTC
TRBD2 TRBJ2-5 TRBV19 NA CASSWGREETQYF TGTGCCAGTAGTTGGGGGAGGGAAGAGACCCAGTACTTC
TRBD2 TRBJ2-5 TRBV29-1 NA CSVPGLATPMETQYF TGCAGCGTTCCGGGACTAGCGACCCCAATGGAGACCCAGTACTTC
NA TRBJ2-7 TRBV9 NA CASGPGQGYYEQYF TGTGCCAGCGGCCCTGGACAAGGATACTACGAGCAGTACTTC